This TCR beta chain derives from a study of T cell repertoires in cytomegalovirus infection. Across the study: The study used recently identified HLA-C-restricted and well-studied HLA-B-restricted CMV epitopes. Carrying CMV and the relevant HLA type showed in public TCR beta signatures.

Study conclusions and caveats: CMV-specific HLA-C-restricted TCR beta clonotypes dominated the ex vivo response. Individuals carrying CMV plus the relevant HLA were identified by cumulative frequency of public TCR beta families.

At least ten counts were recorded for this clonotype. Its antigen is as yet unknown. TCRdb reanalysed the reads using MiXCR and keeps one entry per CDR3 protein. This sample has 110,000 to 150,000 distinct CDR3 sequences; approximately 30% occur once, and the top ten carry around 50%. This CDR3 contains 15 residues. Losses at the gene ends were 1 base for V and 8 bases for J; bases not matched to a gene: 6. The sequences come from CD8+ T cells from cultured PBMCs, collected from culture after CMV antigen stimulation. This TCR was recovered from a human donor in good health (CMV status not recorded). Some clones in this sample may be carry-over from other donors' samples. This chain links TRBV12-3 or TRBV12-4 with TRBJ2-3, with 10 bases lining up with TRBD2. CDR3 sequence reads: CASSLGAGGMVTQYF. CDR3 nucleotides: TGTGCCAGCAGTTTAGGAGCGGGGGGGATGGTTACGCAGTATTTT.